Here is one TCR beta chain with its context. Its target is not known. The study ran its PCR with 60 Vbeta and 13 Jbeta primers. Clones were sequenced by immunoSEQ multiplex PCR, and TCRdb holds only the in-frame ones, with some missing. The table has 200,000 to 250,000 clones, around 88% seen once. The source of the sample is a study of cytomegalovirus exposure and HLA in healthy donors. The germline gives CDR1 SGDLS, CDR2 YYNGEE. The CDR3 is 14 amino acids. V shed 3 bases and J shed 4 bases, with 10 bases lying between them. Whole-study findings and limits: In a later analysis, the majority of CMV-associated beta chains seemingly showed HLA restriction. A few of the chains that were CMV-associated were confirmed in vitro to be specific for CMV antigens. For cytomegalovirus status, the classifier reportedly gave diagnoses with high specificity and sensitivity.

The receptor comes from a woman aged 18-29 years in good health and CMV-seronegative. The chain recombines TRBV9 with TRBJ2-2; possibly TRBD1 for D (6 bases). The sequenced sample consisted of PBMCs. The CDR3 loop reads CASSAGTSTGELFF. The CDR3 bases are TGTGCCAGCAGCGCCGGGACATCCACCGGGGAGCTGTTTTTT.